Reported below is one TCR beta chain. This sample is drawn from a study of Ad26.COV2.S vaccination and SARS-CoV-2 variants. Overall study context: Once, or twice with 56 days between doses, Ad26.COV2.S was given intramuscularly.

Regarding treatment: roughly 18 received Ad26.COV2.S at low or high dose, single or two shots; about 5 received placebo; per-sample allocation not given. Collection of samples fell on day 63 after the first vaccine or placebo injection. CDR1 MRHNA and CDR2 SNTAGT come from the germline V gene. CDR3 length: 15 residues. V was shortened by 0 bases and J by 6 bases, with 13 bases between the two germline ends. Profiled with immunoSEQ multiplex PCR; TCRdb holds only in-frame clones, not every one. The profile shows about 410,000 clones, approximately 91% of them singletons. The sample consisted of peripheral blood, taken in a trial of Ad26.COV2.S vaccine versus placebo. The V call is TRBV6-4, the J call TRBJ2-3; D might be TRBD2 (6 bases). This receptor was obtained from a person aged 18-60 years who received the Ad26.COV2.S COVID-19 vaccine or a placebo. The CDR3 protein is CASSDSRGSSDTQYF. In DNA, the CDR3 is TGTGCCAGCAGTGACTCGCGGGGTTCATCGGATACGCAGTATTTT.